This TCR beta chain was sequenced in a study of response to subunit inactivated influenza vaccine (dated by TCRdb to the late 2010s). Study-level background: Deep quantitative profiling of the T cell receptor repertoire was used in the study to follow responses to a trivalent subunit inactivated influenza vaccine. Study-wide findings and limitations: The authors suggested that each seasonal influenza vaccination may recruit only a limited number of new T cells.

At the junction V is shortened by 5 bases and J by 5 bases; bases outside the gene matches: 7. CDR1 is given as SGHRS and CDR2 as YFSETQ, both from the germline V gene. There are 14 amino acids in the CDR3, from cysteine to phenylalanine inclusive. Of all the DNA, just the CDR3 is kept, 42 bases in frame from base 1. This clonotype was seen a handful of times. Its antigen is currently not known. No per-base quality is available; no much larger clone lies one base away. Receptor libraries were prepared by RT-PCR. Data came from an Illumina HiSeq 2500. TCRdb's own reprocessing of the public reads used fastp at Q25 and MiXCR and kept productive beta chains. Identical CDR3 protein sequences are pooled into one entry, listed with their most common genes and DNA. Present in this sample are 450,000 to 600,000 distinct CDR3 sequences, more than 15% of which were seen just once. Together, the top ten hold 3% to 3.5% of the sample.

The chain is encoded by TRBV5-1 joined to TRBJ2-5; 9 central bases correspond to TRBD2. Specimen: CD4+ T cells sorted from PBMCs, collected less than 25 months after vaccination. The TCR originated in a man aged 50-75 years who received an inactivated influenza vaccine. Donor details come from another sample of the same person, matched by shared clones. The DNA reads as follows: TGCGCCAGCAGGCCCGGGACTAGCTTGGAGACCCAGTACTTC. This encodes CASRPGTSLETQYF.